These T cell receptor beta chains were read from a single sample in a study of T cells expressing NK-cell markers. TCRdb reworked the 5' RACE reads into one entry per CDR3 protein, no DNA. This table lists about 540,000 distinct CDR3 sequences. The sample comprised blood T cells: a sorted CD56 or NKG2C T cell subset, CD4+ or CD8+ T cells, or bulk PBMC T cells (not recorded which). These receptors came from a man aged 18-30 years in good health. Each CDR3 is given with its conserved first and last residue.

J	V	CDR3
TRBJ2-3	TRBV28	CASWGTDLSTDTQYF
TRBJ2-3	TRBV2	CASSGGGTTTDTQYF
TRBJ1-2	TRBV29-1	CSVEDKGMGRYGYTF
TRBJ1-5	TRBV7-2	CASSPGQGRGGQPQHF
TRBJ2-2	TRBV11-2	CASSLLAATGELFF
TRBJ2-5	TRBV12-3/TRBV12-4	CASSLESLGTQYF
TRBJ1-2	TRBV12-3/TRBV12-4	CASSELNYGYTF
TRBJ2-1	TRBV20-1	CSALDSRYNEQFF
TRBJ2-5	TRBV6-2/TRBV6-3	CASRGGQETQYF
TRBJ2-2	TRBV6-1	CASRDWVGGTTGELFF
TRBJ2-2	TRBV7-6	CASRSTPGLAGGTGELFF
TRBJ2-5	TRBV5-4	CASSPRPGFETQYF
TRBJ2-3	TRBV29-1	CSVHSTGTSTDTQYF
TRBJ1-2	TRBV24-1	CATSEATGDYGYTF
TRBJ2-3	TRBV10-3	CAISGTSGRAGDTQYF
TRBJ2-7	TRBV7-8	CASSSGLAGVSYF
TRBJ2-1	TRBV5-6	CASSLVAGEDHEQFF
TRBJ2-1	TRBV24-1	CATSDQTGSYNEQFF
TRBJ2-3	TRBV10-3	CAISESRSTDTQYF
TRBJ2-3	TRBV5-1	CASFVAGVDTQYF
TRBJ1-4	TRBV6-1	CASSGTDSFNEKLFF
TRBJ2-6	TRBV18	CASSEQAPNSGANVLTF
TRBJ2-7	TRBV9	CASSVDVGRAYEQYF
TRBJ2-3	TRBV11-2	CASSLDILRPLPTDTQYF
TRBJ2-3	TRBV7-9	CASSPPLALMGDTQYF
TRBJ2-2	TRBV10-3	CAISGLAGDFAGELFF
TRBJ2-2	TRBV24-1	CATLYRGHTGELFF
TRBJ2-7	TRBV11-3	CASSPRDRVEQYF
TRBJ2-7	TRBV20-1	CSATKSQGVSYEQYF
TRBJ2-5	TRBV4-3	CASSQGQGGGETQYF
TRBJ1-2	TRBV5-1	CASSEWGDYGYTF
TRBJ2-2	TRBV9	CATQTGDRPTGELFF
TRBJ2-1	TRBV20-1	CSAKGLLYNEQFF
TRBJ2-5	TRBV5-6	CASSPLTRTAYQETQYF
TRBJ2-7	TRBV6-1	CASSEAWTYEQYF
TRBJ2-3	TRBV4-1	CASSQGLAGAIDTQYF
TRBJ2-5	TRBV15	CATSLAGGETQYF
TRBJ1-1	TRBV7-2	CASSLNNRYTEAFF
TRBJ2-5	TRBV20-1	CSARWEGQETQYF
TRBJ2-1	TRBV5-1	CASSPTGLAGYNEQFF
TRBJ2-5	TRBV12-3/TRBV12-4	CATSWGLEGAETQYF
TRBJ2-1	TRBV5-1	CASSWGAGVPGVDEQFF